The 9 T cell receptor beta chains in this list originate from one sample, sequenced in a study of cytomegalovirus exposure and HLA in healthy donors. The repertoire was sequenced with immunoSEQ multiplex PCR; TCRdb's copy has only in-frame clones and lacks some. The sample lists 170,000 or so clones, around 82% occurring once. The sample comprised PBMCs. The receptors derive from a woman in her late teens or twenties in good health and CMV-seropositive.

This chain uses TRBV6-5 with TRBJ1-2; 7 bases are shared with TRBD1. CDR1 and CDR2 (germline): MNHEY, SVGAGI. The CDR3 covers 15 residues. The V and J ends lost 6 bases and 4 bases, in that order; junction bases with no gene match: 11. The CDR3 coding sequence is TGTGCCAGCAGACCAGTAATGACAGGGAGCTATGGCTACACCTTC. It translates to CASRPVMTGSYGYTF.

J is TRBJ1-1 and V is TRBV7-9; D is ambiguous. CDR1 and CDR2 (germline): SEHNR, FQNEAQ (reference sequence). The CDR3 is 14 amino acids. Trimming stripped 3 bases from V and 6 bases from J, with 14 bases between. DNA for the CDR3: TGTGCCAGCAGCTTGGTACCCGGGTTCCCTGAAGCTTTCTTT. It encodes CASSLVPGFPEAFF.

The rearrangement joins TRBV6-6 to TRBJ1-5, with 9 bases fitting TRBD1. The J segment lost 7 bases and the V segment lost 6 bases, leaving 10 bases of the junction unmatched. The germline V gene encodes CDR1 MNHNY and CDR2 SVGAGI (reference sequence). The CDR3 totals 15 residues. The CDR3 DNA reads TGTGCCAGCAGAGAGGACAGGGGTTCAAGGCAGCCCCAGCATTTT. Its translation: CASREDRGSRQPQHF.

There are a few counts of this clone. CDR3 sequence reads: CASSLGTGAGNTIYF. In DNA form, the CDR3 reads TGTGCCAGCAGCTTAGGGACAGGGGCCGGAAACACCATATATTTT. The chain has TRBV7-9 and TRBJ1-3; TRBD1 agrees at 9 bases. This CDR3 region has 15 residues. Germline V lookup: CDR1 SEHNR, CDR2 FQNEAQ (reference sequence). J was trimmed by 4 bases and V by 1 base; bases with no gene match: 2.

The J gene is TRBJ2-3, the V gene TRBV7-8, with 9 bases matching TRBD1. This CDR3 has 14 amino acids. Germline V gene sequence: CDR1 SGHVS, CDR2 FQNEAQ. Losses at the gene ends were 4 bases for V and 3 bases for J; bases not matched to a gene: 2. The CDR3 sequence: CASSYRGRTDTQYF. The CDR3 DNA reads as TGTGCCAGCAGCTACAGGGGGCGTACAGATACGCAGTATTTT. The entire variable domain, with the rest obtained from reference TRBV7-8 and TRBJ2-3, is as follows: GAGVSQSPRYKVAKRGQDVALRCDPISGHVSLFWYQQALGQGPEFLTYFQNEAQLDKSGLPSDRFFAERPEGSVSTLKIQRTQQEDSAVYLCASSYRGRTDTQYFGPGTRLTVL.

J is TRBJ1-3 and V is TRBV19; D perhaps matches TRBD1 (5 bases). V was trimmed by 5 bases and J by 1 base, leaving 9 bases between them. Germline V CDR1 and CDR2: LNHDA, SQIVND (reference sequence). The CDR3 sequence is 14 residues long. CDR3: CASSLGLSGNTIYF. In DNA form, the CDR3 reads TGTGCCAGTAGTCTGGGGCTATCTGGAAACACCATATATTTT.

The chain combines TRBV6-1 with TRBJ2-7; D might be TRBD1 (6 bases). There are 15 residues in the CDR3. V lost 3 bases, J lost 2 bases, and 14 bases lay in between. In germline, CDR1 is MNHNS, CDR2 SASEGT. CDR3 protein: CASSEPTGWTYEQYF. The CDR3 region has the DNA TGTGCCAGCAGTGAGCCGACAGGCTGGACCTACGAGCAGTACTTC.

The rearrangement uses TRBV5-1 and TRBJ1-2, with D perhaps TRBD1 (6 bases). The CDR3 has 13 amino acids. CDR1 and CDR2 from the germline V gene are SGHRS and YFSETQ. Trimming shortened V by 2 bases and J by 7 bases, and 12 bases separated the two germline ends. The CDR3 sequence is CASSLPGHSGYTF. The CDR3 DNA follows: TGCGCCAGCAGCTTACCGGGACATAGTGGCTACACCTTC.

The chain combines TRBV7-3 with TRBJ1-2; 9 bases are a match to TRBD1. The germline gives CDR1 SGHTA, CDR2 FQGTGA. This CDR3 region has 16 residues. With V trimmed by 1 base and J by 14 bases, 17 bases remained unmatched. The chain's CDR3 is CASSLKGGTGTTKVTF. CDR3 coding DNA: TGTGCCAGCAGCTTAAAGGGTGGGACAGGGACAACCAAGGTAACCTTC. Looking up the rest from reference TRBV7-3 and TRBJ1-2 gives the full variable domain: GAGVSQTPSNKVTEKGKYVELRCDPISGHTALYWYRQSLGQGPEFLIYFQGTGAADDSGLPNDRFFAVRPEGSVSTLKIQRTERGDSAVYLCASSLKGGTGTTKVTFGSGTRLTVV.